This T cell receptor beta chain was sequenced for a study of blood T cell dynamics during melanoma immunotherapy. In the study overall: Metastatic melanoma patients received first-line pembrolizumab or nivolumab plus ipilimumab.

Time point specified: week 3, after first cycle of checkpoint inhibitor. Blood was drawn before treatment and at week 3 after checkpoint blockade. Data came from immunoSEQ multiplex PCR; TCRdb stores just in-frame clones and leaves some out. The data contain 6,500 to 10,000 clones, about 85% of them seen just once; the ten biggest clones take up roughly 4%. This CDR3 has 15 residues. Germline CDR1 is SQVTM and CDR2 is ANQGSEA. Unmatched junction bases numbered 12, after V lost 3 bases and J lost 10 bases. The rearrangement joins TRBV29-1 to TRBJ1-2, with 12 bases lining up with TRBD1. The TCR comes from a human donor with melanoma. The input for sequencing was blood, taken from a patient treated with checkpoint blockade. The CDR3 reads CSVDVRDRGRIDYTF. The DNA of the CDR3 is TGCAGCGTTGATGTCCGGGACAGGGGGCGAATAGACTACACCTTC.